This T cell receptor (beta chain) was obtained from a study of T cell responses to AZD1222 COVID-19 vaccine. Comment on this clone: What it recognizes is unknown.

The study, taken as a whole, reports: Increased Spike-specific TCR breadth and depth were observed after two AZD1222 doses. Along spike, vaccine-associated CD4 TCRs were found throughout, with dominance at 160-218 and 743-854. Only a handful of people who got AZD1222 tested seropositive at baseline. The study reported that nearly half of spike-specific TCRs target unmutated variant regions.

Method: immunoSEQ multiplex PCR; TCRdb's copy keeps in-frame clones and lacks some. This sample has about 92,000 clones, with roughly 93% found just once. V dropped 3 bases and J dropped 1 base, with 13 bases sitting between them. The CDR3 length is 16 residues. The V gene's germline CDR1 is SGDLS and CDR2 YYNGEE. The chain links TRBV9 to TRBJ2-2, with D possibly called TRBD1 or TRBD2 (7 bases each). The sequencing here drew on peripheral blood, taken on day 0 of AZD1222 vaccination. The origin of this receptor is an adult in good health. The CDR3 sequence is CASSAGGGMNTGELFF. CDR3 DNA sequence: TGTGCCAGCAGCGCAGGGGGAGGGATGAACACCGGGGAGCTGTTTTTT.